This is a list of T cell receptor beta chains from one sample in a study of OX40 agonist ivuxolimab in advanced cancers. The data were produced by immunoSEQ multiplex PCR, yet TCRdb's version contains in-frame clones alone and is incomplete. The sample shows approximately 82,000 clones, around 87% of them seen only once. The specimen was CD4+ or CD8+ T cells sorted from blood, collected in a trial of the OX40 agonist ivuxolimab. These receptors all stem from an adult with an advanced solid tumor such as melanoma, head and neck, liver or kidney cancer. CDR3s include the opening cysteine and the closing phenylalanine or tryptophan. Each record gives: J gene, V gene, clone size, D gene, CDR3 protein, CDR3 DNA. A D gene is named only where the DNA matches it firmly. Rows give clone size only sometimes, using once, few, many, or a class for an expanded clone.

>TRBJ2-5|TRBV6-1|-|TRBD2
CASSETYLLAGGRETQYF
TGTGCCAGCAGTGAAACCTACCTCCTAGCGGGAGGAAGGGAGACCCAGTACTTC
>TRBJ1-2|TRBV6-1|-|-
CASSSRDYGYTF
TGTGCCAGCAGTTCACGGGACTATGGCTACACCTTC
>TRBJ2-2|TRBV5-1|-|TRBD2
CASSLDIAGGTGELFF
TGCGCCAGCAGCTTGGACATCGCGGGAGGGACCGGGGAGCTGTTTTTT
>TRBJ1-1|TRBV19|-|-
CASSIMGRGTEAFF
TGTGCCAGTAGTATAATGGGCAGGGGCACTGAAGCTTTCTTT
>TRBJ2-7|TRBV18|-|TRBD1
CASSPPTGGEEQYF
TGTGCCAGCTCACCACCTACAGGGGGCGAAGAGCAGTACTTC
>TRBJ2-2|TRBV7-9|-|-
CASSLVRGGPGELFF
TGTGCCAGCAGTCTAGTCCGAGGGGGGCCCGGGGAGCTGTTTTTT
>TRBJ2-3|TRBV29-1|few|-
CSVEEQAGTDTQYF
TGCAGCGTTGAAGAACAAGCGGGCACAGATACGCAGTATTTT
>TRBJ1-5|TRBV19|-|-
CASSNKPSPGQPQHF
TGTGCCAGTAGTAACAAACCTTCACCCGGTCAGCCCCAGCATTTT
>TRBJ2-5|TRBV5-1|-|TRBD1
CASSLAGRPGQGARGTQYF
TGCGCCAGCAGCTTGGCGGGCAGACCGGGACAGGGGGCTCGTGGGACCCAGTACTTC
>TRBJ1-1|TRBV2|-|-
CASSGPGHSNTEAFF
TGTGCCAGCAGTGGTCCGGGACACTCAAACACTGAAGCTTTCTTT
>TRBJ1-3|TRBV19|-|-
CASRPRASGNTIYF
TGTGCCAGTAGACCCCGGGCCTCTGGAAACACCATATATTTT
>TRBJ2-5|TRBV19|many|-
CASSIGPGETQYF
TGTGCCAGTAGTATAGGACCGGGGGAGACCCAGTACTTC
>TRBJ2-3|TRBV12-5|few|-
CASGLVTRSSTDTQYF
TGTGCTAGTGGTTTGGTAACTAGGTCTAGCACAGATACGCAGTATTTT
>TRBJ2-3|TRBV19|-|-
CASKRAGTSDTQYF
TGTGCCAGTAAACGGGCGGGAACATCAGATACGCAGTATTTT
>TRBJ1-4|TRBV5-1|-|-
CASSLGRGPSSEKLFF
TGCGCCAGCAGCTTGGGGAGGGGCCCCTCGAGTGAAAAACTGTTTTTT
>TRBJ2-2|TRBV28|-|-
CASRYTNTGELFF
TGTGCCAGCAGGTACACGAACACCGGGGAGCTGTTTTTT
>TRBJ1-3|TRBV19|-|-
CASSQGVTGNTIYF
TGTGCCAGTAGTCAAGGGGTCACTGGAAACACCATATATTTT
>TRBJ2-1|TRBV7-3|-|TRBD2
CASSSGLGINEQFF
TGTGCCAGCAGCTCGGGACTAGGGATTAATGAGCAGTTCTTC
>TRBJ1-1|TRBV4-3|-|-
CASSQEGSSNTEAFF
TGCGCCAGCAGCCAAGAGGGGAGCTCGAACACTGAAGCTTTCTTT
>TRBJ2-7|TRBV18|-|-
CASSVRGDLTAEQYF
TGTGCCAGCTCAGTCAGGGGGGATCTGACCGCTGAGCAGTACTTC
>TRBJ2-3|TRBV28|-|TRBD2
CASSFLYGTTPDTQYF
TGTGCCAGCAGTTTTCTATACGGGACTACTCCAGATACGCAGTATTTT
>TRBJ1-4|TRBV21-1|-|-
CASSKGEGPATNEKLFF
TGTGCCAGCAGCAAAGGGGAGGGACCAGCAACTAATGAAAAACTGTTTTTT
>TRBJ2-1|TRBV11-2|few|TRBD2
CASSPGLAGNNEQFF
TGTGCCAGCTCCCCTGGACTAGCGGGGAACAATGAGCAGTTCTTC
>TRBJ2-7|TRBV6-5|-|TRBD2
CASSATSGGAYEQYF
TGTGCCAGCAGTGCGACTAGCGGGGGGGCCTACGAGCAGTACTTC
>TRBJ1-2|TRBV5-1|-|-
CASSLDGAGDGYTF
TGCGCCAGCAGCTTGGATGGGGCAGGGGATGGCTACACCTTC
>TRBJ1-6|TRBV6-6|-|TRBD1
CASSTGQTNSPLHF
TGTGCCAGCAGTACGGGACAGACTAATTCACCCCTCCACTTT
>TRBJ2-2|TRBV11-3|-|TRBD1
CASSSGQGAGGELFF
TGTGCCAGCAGCTCGGGACAGGGGGCCGGCGGGGAGCTGTTTTTT
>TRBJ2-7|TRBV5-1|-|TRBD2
CASSSVIAGVEQYF
TGCGCCAGCAGCTCGGTGATAGCGGGAGTCGAGCAGTACTTC
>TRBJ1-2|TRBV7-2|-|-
CASSLAPPGAYGYTF
TGTGCCAGCAGCTTAGCGCCGCCAGGGGCCTATGGCTACACCTTC
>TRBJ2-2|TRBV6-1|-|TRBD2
CASSSGNIGELFF
TGTGCCAGCAGCAGCGGGAATATCGGGGAGCTGTTTTTT
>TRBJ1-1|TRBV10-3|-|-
CAISESTWGAEAFF
TGTGCCATCAGTGAGTCGACGTGGGGAGCTGAAGCTTTCTTT
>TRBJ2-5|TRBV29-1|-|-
CSAVGVGETQYF
TGCAGCGCCGTTGGGGTGGGGGAGACCCAGTACTTC
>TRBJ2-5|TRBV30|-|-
CAWVSGGAAKTQYF
TGTGCCTGGGTTAGCGGAGGGGCCGCGAAGACCCAGTACTTC
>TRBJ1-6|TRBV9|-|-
CASSVVPDLASPLHF
TGTGCCAGCAGCGTAGTCCCCGACCTTGCTTCACCCCTCCACTTT
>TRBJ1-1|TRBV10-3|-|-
CAISESTAEAFF
TGTGCCATCAGTGAGTCGACAGCTGAAGCTTTCTTT
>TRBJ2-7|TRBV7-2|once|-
CASSLATGAVQYSYEQYF
TGTGCCAGCAGCTTAGCAACGGGGGCGGTACAATACTCCTACGAGCAGTACTTC
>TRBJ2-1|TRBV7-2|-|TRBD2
CASSFGSGVSYNEQFF
TGTGCCAGCAGCTTTGGCAGCGGGGTTTCCTACAATGAGCAGTTCTTC
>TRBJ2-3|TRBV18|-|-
CASSPRVAAISTDTQYF
TGTGCCAGCTCACCACGGGTAGCGGCGATCAGTACAGATACGCAGTATTTT
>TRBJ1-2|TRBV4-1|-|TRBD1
CASSQDWTGAYGYTF
TGCGCCAGCAGCCAAGACTGGACAGGGGCCTATGGCTACACCTTC
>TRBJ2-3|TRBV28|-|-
CASSPVTDTQYF
TGTGCCAGCAGCCCGGTCACAGATACGCAGTATTTT
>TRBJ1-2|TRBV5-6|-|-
CASSSNNYGYTF
TGTGCCAGCAGCTCCAATAACTATGGCTACACCTTC
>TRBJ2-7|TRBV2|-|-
CASSDREEQYF
TGTGCCAGCAGTGATAGGGAAGAGCAGTACTTC